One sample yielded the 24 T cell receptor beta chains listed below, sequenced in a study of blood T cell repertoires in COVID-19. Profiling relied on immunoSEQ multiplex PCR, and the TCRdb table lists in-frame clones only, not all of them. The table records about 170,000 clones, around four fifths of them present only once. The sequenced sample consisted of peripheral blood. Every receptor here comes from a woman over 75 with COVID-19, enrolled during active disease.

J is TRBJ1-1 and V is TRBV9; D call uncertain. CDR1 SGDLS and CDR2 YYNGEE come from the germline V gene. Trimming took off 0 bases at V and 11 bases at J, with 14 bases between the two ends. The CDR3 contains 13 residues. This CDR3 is CASSVEAGKEAFF. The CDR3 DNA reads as TGTGCCAGCAGCGTAGAGGCGGGCAAGGAGGCTTTCTTT.

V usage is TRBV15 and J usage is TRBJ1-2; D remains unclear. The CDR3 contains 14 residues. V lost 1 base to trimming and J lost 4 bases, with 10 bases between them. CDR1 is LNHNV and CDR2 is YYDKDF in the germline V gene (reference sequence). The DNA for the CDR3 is TGTGCCACCAGCAGAGGGGTATCGGGCTATGGCTACACCTTC. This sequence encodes CATSRGVSGYGYTF.

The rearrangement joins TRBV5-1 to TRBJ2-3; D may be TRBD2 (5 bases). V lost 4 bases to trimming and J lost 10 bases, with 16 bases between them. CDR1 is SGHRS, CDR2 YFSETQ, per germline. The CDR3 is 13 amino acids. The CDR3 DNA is TGCGCCAGCAGCGCGGGCTACGGCGGACCGCAGTATTTT. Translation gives CASSAGYGGPQYF.

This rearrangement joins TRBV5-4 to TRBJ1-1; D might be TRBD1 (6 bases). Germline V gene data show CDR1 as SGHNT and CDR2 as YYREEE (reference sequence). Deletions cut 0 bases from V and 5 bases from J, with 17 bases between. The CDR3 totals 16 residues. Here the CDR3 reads CASSLGPQGPGTEAFF. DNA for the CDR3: TGTGCCAGCAGCTTGGGCCCACAGGGCCCCGGGACTGAAGCTTTCTTT. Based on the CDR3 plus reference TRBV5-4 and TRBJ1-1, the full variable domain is ETGVTQSPTHLIKTRGQQVTLRCSSQSGHNTVSWYQQALGQGPQFIFQYYREEENGRGNFPPRFSGLQFPNYSSELNVNALELDDSALYLCASSLGPQGPGTEAFFGQGTRLTVV.

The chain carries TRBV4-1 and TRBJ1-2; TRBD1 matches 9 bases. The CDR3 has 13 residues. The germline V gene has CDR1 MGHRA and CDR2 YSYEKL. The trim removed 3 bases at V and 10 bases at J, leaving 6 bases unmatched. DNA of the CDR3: TGCGCCAGCAGCCAGGGACAGGGAGTCGACTACACCTTC. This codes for CASSQGQGVDYTF.

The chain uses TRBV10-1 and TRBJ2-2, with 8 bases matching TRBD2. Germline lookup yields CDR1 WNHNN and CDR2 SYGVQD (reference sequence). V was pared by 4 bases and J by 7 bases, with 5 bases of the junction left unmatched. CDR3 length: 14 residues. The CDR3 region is CASSGPGGVGELFF. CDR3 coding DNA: TGCGCCAGCAGTGGTCCCGGGGGGGTCGGGGAGCTGTTTTTT.

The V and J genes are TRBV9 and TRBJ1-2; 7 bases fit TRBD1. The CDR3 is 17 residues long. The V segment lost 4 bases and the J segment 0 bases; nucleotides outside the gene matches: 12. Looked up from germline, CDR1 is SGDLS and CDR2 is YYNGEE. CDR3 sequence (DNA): TGTGCCAGCAGCCCCCGGACAGGAGGTGCCTCTAACTATGGCTACACCTTC. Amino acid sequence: CASSPRTGGASNYGYTF. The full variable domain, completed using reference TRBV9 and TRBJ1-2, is DSGVTQTPKHLITATGQRVTLRCSPRSGDLSVYWYQQSLDQGLQFLIQYYNGEERAKGNILERFSAQQFPDLHSELNLSSLELGDSALYFCASSPRTGGASNYGYTFGSGTRLTVV.

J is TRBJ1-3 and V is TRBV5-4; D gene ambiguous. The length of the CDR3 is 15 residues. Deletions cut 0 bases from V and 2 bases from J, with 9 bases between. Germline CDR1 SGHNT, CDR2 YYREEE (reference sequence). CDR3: CASSLDAGAGNTIYF. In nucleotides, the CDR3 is TGTGCCAGCAGCTTGGACGCGGGAGCTGGAAACACCATATATTTT.

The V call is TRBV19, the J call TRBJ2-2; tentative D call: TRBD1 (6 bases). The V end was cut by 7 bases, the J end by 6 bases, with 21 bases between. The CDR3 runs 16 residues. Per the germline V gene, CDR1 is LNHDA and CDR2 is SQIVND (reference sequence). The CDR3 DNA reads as TGTGCCAGTACCACGGGCAGGGGCCATATTTCCGGGGAGCTGTTTTTT. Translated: CASTTGRGHISGELFF.

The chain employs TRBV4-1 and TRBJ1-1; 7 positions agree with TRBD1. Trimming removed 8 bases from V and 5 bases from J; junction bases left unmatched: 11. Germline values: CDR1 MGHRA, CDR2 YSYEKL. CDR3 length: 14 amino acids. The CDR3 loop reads CASEGADGGTEAFF. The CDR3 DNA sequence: TGCGCCAGCGAGGGGGCGGATGGGGGGACTGAAGCTTTCTTT.

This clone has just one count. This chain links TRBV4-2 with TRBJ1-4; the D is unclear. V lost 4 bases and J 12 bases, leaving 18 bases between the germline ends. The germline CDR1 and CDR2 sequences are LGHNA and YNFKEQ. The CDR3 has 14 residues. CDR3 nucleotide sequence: TGTGCCAGCAGCCGGGAGCGGGCTACCGCGGAACTGTTTTTT. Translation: CASSRERATAELFF.

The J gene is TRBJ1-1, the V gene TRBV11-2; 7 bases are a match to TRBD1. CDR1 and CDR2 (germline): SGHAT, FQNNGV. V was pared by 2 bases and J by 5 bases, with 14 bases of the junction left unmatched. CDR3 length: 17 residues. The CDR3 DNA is TGTGCCAGCAGCTTAAGGGGAACAGGGGTAAGGTGGACTGAAGCTTTCTTT. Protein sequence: CASSLRGTGVRWTEAFF.

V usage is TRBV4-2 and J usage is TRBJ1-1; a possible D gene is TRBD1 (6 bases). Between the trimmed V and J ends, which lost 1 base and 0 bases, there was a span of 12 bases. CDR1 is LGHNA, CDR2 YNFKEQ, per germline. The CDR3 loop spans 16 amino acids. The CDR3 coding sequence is TGTGCCAGCAGCCAAGCGGCAGGGGCTTTGAACACTGAAGCTTTCTTT. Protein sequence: CASSQAAGALNTEAFF.

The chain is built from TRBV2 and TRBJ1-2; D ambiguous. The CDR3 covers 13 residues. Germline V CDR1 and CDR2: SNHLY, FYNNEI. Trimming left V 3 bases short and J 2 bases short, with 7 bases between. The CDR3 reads CASSDSQNYGYTF. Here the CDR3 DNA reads TGTGCCAGCAGTGACTCCCAGAACTATGGCTACACCTTC. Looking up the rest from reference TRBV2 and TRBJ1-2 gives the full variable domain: EPEVTQTPSHQVTQMGQEVILRCVPISNHLYFYWYRQILGQKVEFLVSFYNNEISEKSEIFDDQFSVERPDGSNFTLKIRSTKLEDSAMYFCASSDSQNYGYTFGSGTRLTVV.

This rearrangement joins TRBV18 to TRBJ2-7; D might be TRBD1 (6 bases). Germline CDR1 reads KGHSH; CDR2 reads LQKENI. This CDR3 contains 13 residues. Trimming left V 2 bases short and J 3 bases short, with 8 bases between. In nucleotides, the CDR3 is TGTGCCAGCTCACCAGGGGGCCTCTACGAGCAGTACTTC. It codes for CASSPGGLYEQYF.

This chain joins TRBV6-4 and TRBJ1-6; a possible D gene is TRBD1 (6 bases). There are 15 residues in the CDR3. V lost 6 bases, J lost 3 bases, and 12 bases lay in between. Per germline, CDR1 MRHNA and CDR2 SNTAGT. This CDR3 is CASRGTNNYNSPLHF. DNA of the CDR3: TGTGCCAGCAGAGGGACAAATAACTATAATTCACCCCTCCACTTT.

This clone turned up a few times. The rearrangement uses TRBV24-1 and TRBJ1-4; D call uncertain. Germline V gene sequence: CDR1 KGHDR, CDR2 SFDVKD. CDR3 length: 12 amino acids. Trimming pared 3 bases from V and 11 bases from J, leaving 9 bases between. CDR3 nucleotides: TGTGCCACCAGTGATGGCCCCGGGAAACTGTTTTTT. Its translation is CATSDGPGKLFF.

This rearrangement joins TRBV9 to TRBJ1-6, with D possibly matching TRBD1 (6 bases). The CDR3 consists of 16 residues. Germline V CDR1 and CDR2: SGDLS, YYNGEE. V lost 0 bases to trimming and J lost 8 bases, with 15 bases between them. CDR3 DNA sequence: TGTGCCAGCAGCGTAGTGGGCGCAGGGGCGCATTCACCCCTCCACTTT. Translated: CASSVVGAGAHSPLHF. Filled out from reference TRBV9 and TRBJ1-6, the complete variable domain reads DSGVTQTPKHLITATGQRVTLRCSPRSGDLSVYWYQQSLDQGLQFLIQYYNGEERAKGNILERFSAQQFPDLHSELNLSSLELGDSALYFCASSVVGAGAHSPLHFGNGTRLTVT.

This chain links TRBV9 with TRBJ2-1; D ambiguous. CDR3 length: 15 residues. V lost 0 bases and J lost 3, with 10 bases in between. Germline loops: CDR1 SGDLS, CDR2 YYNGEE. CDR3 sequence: CASSVEAPFYNEQFF. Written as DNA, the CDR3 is TGTGCCAGCAGCGTAGAAGCCCCGTTCTACAATGAGCAGTTCTTC.

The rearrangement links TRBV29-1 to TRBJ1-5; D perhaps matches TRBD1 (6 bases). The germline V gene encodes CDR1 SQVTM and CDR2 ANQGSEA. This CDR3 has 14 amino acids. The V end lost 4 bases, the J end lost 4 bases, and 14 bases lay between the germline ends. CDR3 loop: CSVAAGDTNQPQHF. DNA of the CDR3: TGCAGCGTTGCGGCAGGGGATACGAATCAGCCCCAGCATTTT.

The CDR3, as DNA: TGTGCCACCAGCAGAGTTGGGCAGGGGAGCTCCTACAATGAGCAGTTCTTC. Its translation is CATSRVGQGSSYNEQFF. This chain uses TRBV15 with TRBJ2-1, with a weak D call TRBD1 (6 bases). The germline gives CDR1 LNHNV, CDR2 YYDKDF (reference sequence). The CDR3 has 17 amino acids. The V end lost 1 base, the J end lost 0 bases, and 13 bases lay between the germline ends.

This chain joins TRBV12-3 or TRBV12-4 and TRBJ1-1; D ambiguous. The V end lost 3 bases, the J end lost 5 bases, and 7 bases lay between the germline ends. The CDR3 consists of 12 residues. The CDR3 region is CASSFVRTEAFF. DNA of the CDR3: TGTGCCAGCAGTTTCGTGCGGACTGAAGCTTTCTTT.

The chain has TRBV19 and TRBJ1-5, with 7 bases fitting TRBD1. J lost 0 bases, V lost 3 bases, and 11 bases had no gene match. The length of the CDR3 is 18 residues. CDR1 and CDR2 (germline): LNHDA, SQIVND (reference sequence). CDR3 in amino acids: CASSMGRGRSYSNQPQHF. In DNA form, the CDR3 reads TGTGCCAGTAGTATGGGCAGGGGGAGGTCGTATAGCAATCAGCCCCAGCATTTT.

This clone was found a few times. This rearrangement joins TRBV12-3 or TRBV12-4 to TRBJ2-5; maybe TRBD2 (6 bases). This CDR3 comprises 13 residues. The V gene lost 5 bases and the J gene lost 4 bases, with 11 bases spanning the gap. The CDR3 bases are TGTGCCAGCAGTGGGGGGTACCGAGAGACCCAGTACTTC. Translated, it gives CASSGGYRETQYF.